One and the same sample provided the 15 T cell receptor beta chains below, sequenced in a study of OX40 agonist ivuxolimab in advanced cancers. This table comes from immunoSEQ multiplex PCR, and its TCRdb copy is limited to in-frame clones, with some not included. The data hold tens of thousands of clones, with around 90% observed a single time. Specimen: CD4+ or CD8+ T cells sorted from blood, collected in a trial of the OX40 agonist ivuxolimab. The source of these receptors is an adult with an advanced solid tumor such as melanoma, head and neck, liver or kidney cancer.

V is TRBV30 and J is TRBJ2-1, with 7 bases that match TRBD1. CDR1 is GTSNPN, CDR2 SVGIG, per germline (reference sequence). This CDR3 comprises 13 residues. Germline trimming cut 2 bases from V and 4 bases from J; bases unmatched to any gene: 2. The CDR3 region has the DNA TGTGCCTGGAGTTGGGACAGATACAATGAGCAGTTCTTC. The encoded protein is CAWSWDRYNEQFF.

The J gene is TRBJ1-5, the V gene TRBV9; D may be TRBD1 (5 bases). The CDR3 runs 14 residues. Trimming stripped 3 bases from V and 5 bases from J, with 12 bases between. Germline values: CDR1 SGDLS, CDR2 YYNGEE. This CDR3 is CASSAGHRDQPQHF. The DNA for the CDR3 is TGTGCCAGCAGCGCCGGACATAGAGATCAGCCCCAGCATTTT.

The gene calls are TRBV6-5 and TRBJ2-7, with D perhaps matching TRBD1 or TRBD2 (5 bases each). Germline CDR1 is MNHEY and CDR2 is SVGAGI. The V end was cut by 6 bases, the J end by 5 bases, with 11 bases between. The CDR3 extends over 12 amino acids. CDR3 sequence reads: CASSRLGDEQYF. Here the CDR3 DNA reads TGTGCCAGCAGCCGATTGGGGGACGAGCAGTACTTC.

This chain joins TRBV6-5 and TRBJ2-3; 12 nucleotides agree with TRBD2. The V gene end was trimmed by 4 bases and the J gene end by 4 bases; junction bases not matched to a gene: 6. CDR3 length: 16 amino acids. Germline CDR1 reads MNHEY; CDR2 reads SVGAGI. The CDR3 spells CASSFLAGGFADTQYF. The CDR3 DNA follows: TGTGCCAGCAGTTTTCTAGCGGGAGGGTTCGCAGATACGCAGTATTTT.

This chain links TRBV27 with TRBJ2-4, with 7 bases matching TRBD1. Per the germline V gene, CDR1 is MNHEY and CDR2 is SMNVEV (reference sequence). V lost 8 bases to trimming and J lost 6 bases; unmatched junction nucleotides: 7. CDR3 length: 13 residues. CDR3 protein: CASCTGAGNIQYF. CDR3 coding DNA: TGTGCCAGCTGCACAGGGGCGGGAAACATTCAGTACTTC.

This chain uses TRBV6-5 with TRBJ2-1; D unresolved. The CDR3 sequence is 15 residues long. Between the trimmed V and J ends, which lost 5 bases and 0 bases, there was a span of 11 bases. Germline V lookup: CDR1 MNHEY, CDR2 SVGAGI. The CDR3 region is CASSTRWGSYNEQFF. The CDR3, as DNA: TGTGCCAGCAGTACCCGGTGGGGCTCCTACAATGAGCAGTTCTTC.

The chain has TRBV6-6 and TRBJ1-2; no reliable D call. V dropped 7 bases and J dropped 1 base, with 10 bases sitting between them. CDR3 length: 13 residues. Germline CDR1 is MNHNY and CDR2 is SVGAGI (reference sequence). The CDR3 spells CASNRPDNYGYTF. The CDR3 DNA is TGTGCCAGCAACAGACCCGATAACTATGGCTACACCTTC.

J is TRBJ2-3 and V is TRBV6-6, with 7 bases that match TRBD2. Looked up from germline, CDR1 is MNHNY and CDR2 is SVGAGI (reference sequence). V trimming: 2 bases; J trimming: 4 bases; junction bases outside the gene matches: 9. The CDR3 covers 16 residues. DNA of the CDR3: TGTGCCAGCAGTTACGGCAGAAGGACTAGTTCAGATACGCAGTATTTT. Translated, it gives CASSYGRRTSSDTQYF.

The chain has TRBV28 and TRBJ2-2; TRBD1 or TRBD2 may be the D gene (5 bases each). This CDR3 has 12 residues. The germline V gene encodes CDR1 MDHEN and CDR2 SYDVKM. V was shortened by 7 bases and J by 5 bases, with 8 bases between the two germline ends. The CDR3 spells CASMRGTGELFF. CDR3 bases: TGTGCCAGCATGAGGGGAACCGGGGAGCTGTTTTTT.

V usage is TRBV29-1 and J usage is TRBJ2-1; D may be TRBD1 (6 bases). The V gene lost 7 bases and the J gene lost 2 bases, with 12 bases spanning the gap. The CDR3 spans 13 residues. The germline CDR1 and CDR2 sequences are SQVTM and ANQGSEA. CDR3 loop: CSARQAAYNEQFF. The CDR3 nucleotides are TGCAGCGCCCGACAGGCTGCCTACAATGAGCAGTTCTTC.

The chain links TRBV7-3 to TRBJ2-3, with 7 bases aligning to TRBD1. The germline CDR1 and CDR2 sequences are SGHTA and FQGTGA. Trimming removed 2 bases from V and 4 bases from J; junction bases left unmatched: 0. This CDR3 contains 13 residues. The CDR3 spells CASSLDRADTQYF. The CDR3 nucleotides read TGTGCCAGCAGCTTAGACAGGGCAGATACGCAGTATTTT. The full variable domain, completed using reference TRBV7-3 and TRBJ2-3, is GAGVSQTPSNKVTEKGKYVELRCDPISGHTALYWYRQSLGQGPEFLIYFQGTGAADDSGLPNDRFFAVRPEGSVSTLKIQRTERGDSAVYLCASSLDRADTQYFGPGTRLTVL.

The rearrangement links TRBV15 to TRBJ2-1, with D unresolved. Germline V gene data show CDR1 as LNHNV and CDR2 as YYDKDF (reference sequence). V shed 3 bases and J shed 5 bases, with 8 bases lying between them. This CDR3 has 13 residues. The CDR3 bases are TGTGCCACCAGCAGTCCCCCACACAATGAGCAGTTCTTC. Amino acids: CATSSPPHNEQFF.

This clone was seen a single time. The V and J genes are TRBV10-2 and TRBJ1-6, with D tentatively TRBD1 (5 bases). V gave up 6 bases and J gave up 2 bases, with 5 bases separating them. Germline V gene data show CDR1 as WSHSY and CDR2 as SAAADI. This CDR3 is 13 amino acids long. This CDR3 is CASRDTYNSPLHF. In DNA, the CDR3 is TGCGCCAGCAGGGACACCTATAATTCACCCCTCCACTTT.

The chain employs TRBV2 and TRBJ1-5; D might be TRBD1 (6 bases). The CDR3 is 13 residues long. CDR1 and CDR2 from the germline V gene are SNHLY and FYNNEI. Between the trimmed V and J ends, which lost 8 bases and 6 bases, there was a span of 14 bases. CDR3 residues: CASALGGRQPQHF. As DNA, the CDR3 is TGTGCCAGCGCCCTGGGGGGGCGTCAGCCCCAGCATTTT.

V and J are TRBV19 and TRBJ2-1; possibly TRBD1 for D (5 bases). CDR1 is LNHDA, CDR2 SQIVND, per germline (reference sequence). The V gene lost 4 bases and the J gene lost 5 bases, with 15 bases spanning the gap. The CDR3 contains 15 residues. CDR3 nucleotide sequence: TGTGCCAGTAGTACTGAGCGACAGTTACACAATGAGCAGTTCTTC. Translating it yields CASSTERQLHNEQFF.